Given below is one T cell receptor beta chain in context. Healthy individuals who donated bone marrow served as the donors. 60 Vbeta and 13 Jbeta primers were used in PCR. Measured with immunoSEQ multiplex PCR; TCRdb has only the in-frame clones, and not every one. The table records 100,000 to 150,000 clones, under 90% of them present only once. This sample was included in a study of cytomegalovirus exposure and HLA in healthy donors. V was clipped by 3 bases and J by 1 base; unmatched bases: 11. The CDR3 has 17 amino acids. CDR1 SGHVS and CDR2 FQNEAQ come from the germline V gene. The receptor was derived from a woman aged 35 to 49 in good health and CMV-seropositive. The sample was PBMCs. The chain uses TRBV7-8 and TRBJ1-2; 7 bases fit TRBD1. For the CDR3, the DNA is TGTGCCAGCAGCTTTCTCGGGACAGCTTCTATTAACTATGGCTACACCTTC. Protein sequence: CASSFLGTASINYGYTF. The variable domain in full, with the rest retrieved from reference TRBV7-8 and TRBJ1-2, is GAGVSQSPRYKVAKRGQDVALRCDPISGHVSLFWYQQALGQGPEFLTYFQNEAQLDKSGLPSDRFFAERPEGSVSTLKIQRTQQEDSAVYLCASSFLGTASINYGYTFGSGTRLTVV.